This T cell receptor (beta chain) emerged from a study of blood T cells in healthy people across ages. Primed by a sample-barcoded 5' primer and a J-beta primer mix, a second PCR proceeded for 7 to 11 cycles. TCRdb used MiXCR to reprocess the 5' RACE reads, holding one entry per CDR3 protein. This table holds about 1.7 million distinct CDR3 sequences, roughly 30% found once. Germline V gene sequence: CDR1 LGHDT, CDR2 YNNKEL (reference sequence). CDR3 length: 12 residues. Between the trimmed V and J ends, which lost 2 bases and 16 bases, there was a span of 12 bases. V gene TRBV3-1 combines with J gene TRBJ1-6; the D gene is possibly TRBD1 (5 bases). Source material: blood. This sequence was found in a woman aged 25 to 39 in good health. The DNA of the CDR3 is TGTGCCAGCAGCCAAACCCAGGGATCTCTCCACTTT. Translation: CASSQTQGSLHF.